This T cell receptor (beta chain) is drawn from a study of EBV T-cell therapy then PD-1 blockade in nasopharyngeal carcinoma listed by TCRdb under 2021. The sample's treatment or condition label, decoded: AdE1-LMPpoly-expanded autologous EBV-specific T-cell therapy followed by anti-PD-1 nivolumab. The CDR3 starts with the cysteine, ends with the phenylalanine, and has 15 residues. Only the CDR3 portion is preserved as DNA: 45 bases, with reading frame beginning at the first base. CDR1 MDHEN and CDR2 SYDVKM were looked up in the germline V gene. V gives up 7 bases and J gives up 3 bases, and the segment between their germline ends measures 19 bases. The Qiagen DNeasy Kit was used to extract genomic DNA from the sorted cells. Deep sequencing of the TCR beta chain was done on the immunoSEQ platform. Under the source paper's analysis protocol: Repertoire data analysis was performed with the immunoSEQ Analyzer software. TCRdb stores this immuneACCESS table with in-frame sequences only. Part of the clones is absent; in the studies checked, under half of the shortfall reflects unresolved V genes, and no reason is known for the rest. V, J and clone size reflect that table, while D and trimming were determined from the DNA. The sample table shows around 22,000 clones, and 82% are seen once. 20% to 25% of the sample is in the top ten clones.

Notes on this clone: Its antigen remains undetermined. Within one base of it there is no much larger clone, and no base qualities were kept.

Recombination connected TRBV28 to TRBJ2-7; the D segment cannot be called with confidence. The sequence was obtained from a man aged 40-49 years with nasopharyngeal carcinoma. The source material was CD8+ T cells from blood, sampled at day -245 from a patient whose treatment included autologous EBV-specific T cells and nivolumab. In nucleotide form, the sequence is TGTGCCAGCACCTCAGAAAGGATCGAAAACTACGAGCAGTACTTC. Its coded protein is CASTSERIENYEQYF.